These 20 T cell receptor beta chains originate from one sample sequenced in a study of T cell repertoires in cytomegalovirus infection. TCRdb independently ran MiXCR on the reads; one entry per CDR3 protein. The profile shows around 170,000 distinct CDR3 sequences, roughly a sixth of them singletons. Material: CD8+ T cells from PBMCs. The receptors come from a human donor in good health (CMV status not recorded). Some clones in this sample may be carry-over from other donors' samples.

This clonotype was detected a few times. The V call is TRBV5-3, the J call TRBJ2-2; a weak D match, TRBD1 (6 bases). TRBV5-3 is treated as an ORF (open reading frame) with a function not yet certain. Trimming pared 9 bases from V and 1 base from J, leaving 19 bases between. This CDR3 comprises 16 residues. CDR3 in amino acids: CATRRGPIKNTGELFF. CDR3 nucleotides: TGTGCCACCCGCAGGGGACCCATAAAGAACACCGGGGAGCTGTTTTTT.

Only a few counts were recorded for this clonotype. The chain joins TRBV7-2 to TRBJ2-7, with a tentative D call TRBD2 (5 bases). The V end lost 0 bases, the J end lost 1 base, and 10 bases lay between the germline ends. Germline-derived CDR1 and CDR2 are SGHTA and FQGNSA. The CDR3 has 15 residues. The DNA of the CDR3 is TGTGCCAGCAGCTTAGCTAGTTGGGAGTCCTACGAGCAGTACTTC. Translated: CASSLASWESYEQYF.

The sample holds many counts of this clonotype. The chain combines TRBV6-1 with TRBJ2-7; D is perhaps TRBD1 (6 bases). Trimming took off 0 bases at V and 1 base at J, with 7 bases between the two ends. The CDR3 totals 14 residues. Germline CDR1 reads MNHNS; CDR2 reads SASEGT. This chain's CDR3 is CASSEAGGSYEQYF. The CDR3 DNA is TGTGCCAGCAGTGAAGCAGGGGGATCCTACGAGCAGTACTTC.

This chain joins TRBV7-3 and TRBJ2-2; D is uncertain. The CDR3 loop spans 16 amino acids. Germline lookup yields CDR1 SGHTA and CDR2 FQGTGA. V was trimmed by 2 bases and J by 1 base, leaving 11 bases between them. CDR3 loop: CASSLDLALNTGELFF. In DNA form, the CDR3 reads TGTGCCAGCAGCTTAGATTTGGCTCTGAACACCGGGGAGCTGTTTTTT.

The CDR3, as DNA: TGTGCCAGCAGTGGGCGGGGGGTCGAGCAGTACTTC. This translates into CASSGRGVEQYF. This chain uses TRBV2 with TRBJ2-7; TRBD2 matches at 8 bases. The CDR3 runs to 12 residues. The J segment lost 6 bases and the V segment lost 4 bases, leaving 2 bases of the junction unmatched. From germline, CDR1 is SNHLY and CDR2 FYNNEI.

V and J are TRBV6-6 and TRBJ1-1, with 9 nucleotides matching TRBD1. The CDR3 runs to 12 residues. Germline loops: CDR1 MNHNY, CDR2 SVGAGI (reference sequence). V lost 8 bases to trimming and J lost 3 bases; unmatched junction nucleotides: 1. The CDR3 coding sequence is TGTGCCAGCGACAGGGGGGACACTGAAGCTTTCTTT. It yields the protein CASDRGDTEAFF.

This clonotype was seen a few times. The chain employs TRBV7-9 and TRBJ2-5, with TRBD2 matching over 10 bases. With 4 bases clipped from V and 2 bases from J, the junction kept 4 bases outside the gene matches. The CDR3 loop spans 15 amino acids. Germline V gene sequence: CDR1 SEHNR, CDR2 FQNEAQ (reference sequence). The CDR3 bases are TGTGCCAGCAGCTCCGGGACTAGCGTACAAGAGACCCAGTACTTC. Its translation: CASSSGTSVQETQYF. The full variable domain, rest sourced from reference TRBV7-9 and TRBJ2-5, is DTGVSQNPRHKITKRGQNVTFRCDPISEHNRLYWYRQTLGQGPEFLTYFQNEAQLEKSRLLSDRFSAERPKGSFSTLEIQRTEQGDSAMYLCASSSGTSVQETQYFGPGTRLLVL.

This rearrangement joins TRBV6-2 or TRBV6-3 to TRBJ2-3; 9 bases are a match to TRBD2. CDR1 and CDR2 from the germline V gene are MNHEY and SVGEGT. This CDR3 contains 14 residues. The V gene end was trimmed by 5 bases and the J gene end by 7 bases; junction bases not matched to a gene: 7. The CDR3 loop reads CASSLGGLANTQYF. The CDR3 DNA sequence: TGTGCCAGCAGTCTCGGTGGACTAGCGAATACGCAGTATTTT.

The chain couples TRBV6-2 or TRBV6-3 to TRBJ2-5, with D possibly being TRBD2 (6 bases). This CDR3 region has 15 residues. The V end was cut by 4 bases, the J end by 4 bases, with 16 bases between. CDR1 and CDR2 from the germline V gene are MNHEY and SVGEGT. CDR3 coding DNA: TGTGCCAGCAGTTTTGGAGGGGCACGGGGAGAGACCCAGTACTTC. Protein sequence: CASSFGGARGETQYF.

The rearrangement uses TRBV7-2 and TRBJ2-7; D not resolved. The germline V and J ends were trimmed by 1 base and 4 bases, with 14 bases remaining between them. Germline V CDR1 and CDR2: SGHTA, FQGNSA. This CDR3 comprises 15 residues. Written as DNA, the CDR3 is TGTGCCAGCAGCTTAGATGCCAGAAGGGCGTACGAGCAGTACTTC. This encodes CASSLDARRAYEQYF.

Only a few counts were recorded for this clonotype. The J gene is TRBJ1-2, the V gene TRBV12-5; D is unresolved. The V end was cut by 2 bases, the J end by 0 bases, with 16 bases between. Per germline, CDR1 LGHNT and CDR2 FRNRAP. CDR3 length equals 17 residues. CDR3 in DNA: TGTGCTAGTGGTTTGAACAACCCCGGGCCGACTAACTATGGCTACACCTTC. This sequence encodes CASGLNNPGPTNYGYTF. Using reference TRBV12-5 and TRBJ1-2 for the parts outside the CDR3, the full variable domain is DARVTQTPRHKVTEMGQEVTMRCQPILGHNTVFWYRQTMMQGLELLAYFRNRAPLDDSGMPKDRFSAEMPDATLATLKIQPSEPRDSAVYFCASGLNNPGPTNYGYTFGSGTRLTVV.

The V gene is TRBV27, the J gene TRBJ2-5; 7 bases line up with TRBD1. The CDR3 is made up of 15 amino acids. CDR1 and CDR2 from the germline V gene are MNHEY and SMNVEV (reference sequence). J was trimmed by 3 bases and V by 2 bases; bases with no gene match: 6. CDR3 amino acids: CASSLKRTGKETQYF. As DNA, the CDR3 is TGTGCCAGCAGTTTAAAGAGGACAGGAAAAGAGACCCAGTACTTC.

V gene TRBV20-1 combines with J gene TRBJ2-4, with 8 positions matching TRBD1. The CDR3 runs to 17 residues. The germline V gene encodes CDR1 DFQATT and CDR2 SNEGSKA (reference sequence). Trimming cost V 6 bases and J 0 bases; bases outside gene matches: 13. CDR3 nucleotides: TGCAGTGCCAACGGACAGGGAATTACTCTAGCCAAAAACATTCAGTACTTC. Its translation is CSANGQGITLAKNIQYF.

This clonotype was counted at least ten times. This chain joins TRBV6-2 or TRBV6-3 and TRBJ1-5; a possible D gene is TRBD1 (5 bases). CDR1 is MNHEY and CDR2 is SVGEGT in the germline V gene. V was trimmed by 5 bases and J by 3 bases, leaving 17 bases between them. The CDR3 contains 16 residues. The CDR3 spells CASSLLRGASNQPQHF. In DNA form, the CDR3 reads TGTGCCAGCAGTCTCTTAAGAGGGGCATCCAATCAGCCCCAGCATTTT.

Remarks on this clonotype: At one boundary the junction diverges from the germline segment, which might be a read error. This chain uses TRBV6-5 with TRBJ2-1; D remains unclear. The germline gives CDR1 MNHEY, CDR2 SVGAGI. CDR3 length: 16 residues. The CDR3 region has the DNA TGTGCCAGCAGTTACCAGAGTTGGGGTTCCTCCAATGAGCAGTTCTTC. Translation gives CASSYQSWGSSNEQFF.

The J gene is TRBJ2-5, the V gene TRBV7-2; TRBD2 matches 8 bases. V dropped 2 bases and J dropped 0; count of bases not matched to a gene: 8. The germline V gene has CDR1 SGHTA and CDR2 FQGNSA. This CDR3 has 17 amino acids. The DNA for the CDR3 is TGTGCCAGCAGCTTAAGGTCCGGGGGGGAGTACCAAGAGACCCAGTACTTC. Its translation is CASSLRSGGEYQETQYF.

This clonotype was picked up a small number of times. The rearrangement joins TRBV5-6 to TRBJ2-1, with a weak D call TRBD2 (7 bases). Germline V CDR1 and CDR2: SGHDT, YYEEEE. Deletions cut 6 bases from V and 5 bases from J, with 18 bases between. This CDR3 comprises 15 residues. This CDR3 reads CASNTGGLGNNEQFF. As DNA, the CDR3 is TGTGCCAGCAATACCGGGGGGCTAGGAAACAATGAGCAGTTCTTC.

This clonotype was seen a handful of times. V gene TRBV2 combines with J gene TRBJ2-3; D is unclear. The CDR3 runs to 15 residues. Germline CDR1 reads SNHLY; CDR2 reads FYNNEI. Deletions cut 7 bases from V and 0 bases from J, with 14 bases between. The CDR3 sequence is CASNGPETSTDTQYF. CDR3 nucleotide sequence: TGTGCCAGCAATGGACCAGAAACTAGCACAGATACGCAGTATTTT. Drawing the rest from reference TRBV2 and TRBJ2-3, the complete variable domain is EPEVTQTPSHQVTQMGQEVILRCVPISNHLYFYWYRQILGQKVEFLVSFYNNEISEKSEIFDDQFSVERPDGSNFTLKIRSTKLEDSAMYFCASNGPETSTDTQYFGPGTRLTVL.

This clonotype has a handful of counts. This rearrangement joins TRBV7-9 to TRBJ1-1; D gene ambiguous. Trimming removed 5 bases from V and 4 bases from J, with 11 bases in between. Per germline, CDR1 SEHNR and CDR2 FQNEAQ (reference sequence). CDR3 length equals 13 residues. The CDR3 DNA reads as TGTGCCAGCAGCCCCCCCGTGGGCACTGAAGCTTTCTTT. Protein: CASSPPVGTEAFF.

This clonotype was recorded a few times. The chain links TRBV29-1 to TRBJ2-7; no clear D gene. The germline gives CDR1 SQVTM, CDR2 ANQGSEA. This CDR3 has 12 amino acids. V lost 0 bases to trimming and J lost 2 bases, with 5 bases between them. The CDR3 DNA reads TGCAGCGTTGAAGAAAAACCCTACGAGCAGTACTTC. Its translation: CSVEEKPYEQYF.